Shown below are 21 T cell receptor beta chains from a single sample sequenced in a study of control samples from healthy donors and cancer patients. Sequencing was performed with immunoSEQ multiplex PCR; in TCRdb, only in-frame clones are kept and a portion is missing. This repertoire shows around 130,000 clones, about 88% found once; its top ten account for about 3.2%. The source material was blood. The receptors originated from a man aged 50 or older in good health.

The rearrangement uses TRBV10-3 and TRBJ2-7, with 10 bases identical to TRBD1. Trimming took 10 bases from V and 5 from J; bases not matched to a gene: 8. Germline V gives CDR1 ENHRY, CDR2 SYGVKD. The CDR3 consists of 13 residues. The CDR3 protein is CATLGTGVDEQYF. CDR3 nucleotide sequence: TGTGCCACCCTCGGGACAGGGGTGGACGAGCAGTACTTC.

CDR3 loop: CASSLRREAFF. CDR3 nucleotide sequence: TGTGCCAGCAGTTTAAGGCGTGAAGCTTTCTTT. This chain links TRBV28 with TRBJ1-1, with D unresolved. Trimming pared 2 bases from V and 7 bases from J, leaving 5 bases between. The CDR3 spans 11 residues. CDR1 is MDHEN and CDR2 is SYDVKM in the germline V gene.

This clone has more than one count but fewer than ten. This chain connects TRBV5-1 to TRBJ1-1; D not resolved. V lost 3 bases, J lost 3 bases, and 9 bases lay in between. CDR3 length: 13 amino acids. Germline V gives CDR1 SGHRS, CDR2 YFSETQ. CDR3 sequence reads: CASSYQPHTEAFF. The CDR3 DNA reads TGCGCCAGCAGCTACCAGCCCCACACTGAAGCTTTCTTT.

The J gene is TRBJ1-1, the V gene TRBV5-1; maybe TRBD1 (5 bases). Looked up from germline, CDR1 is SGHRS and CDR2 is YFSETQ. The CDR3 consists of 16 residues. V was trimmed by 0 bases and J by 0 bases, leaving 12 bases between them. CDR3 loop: CASSLGLGGVNTEAFF. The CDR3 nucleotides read TGCGCCAGCAGCTTGGGTCTCGGAGGGGTGAACACTGAAGCTTTCTTT.

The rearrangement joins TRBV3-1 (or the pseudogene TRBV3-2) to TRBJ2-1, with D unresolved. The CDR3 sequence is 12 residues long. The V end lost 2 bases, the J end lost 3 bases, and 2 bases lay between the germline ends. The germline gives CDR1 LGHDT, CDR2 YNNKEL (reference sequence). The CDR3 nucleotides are TGTGCCAGCAGCCAACACTACAATGAGCAGTTCTTC. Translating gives CASSQHYNEQFF.

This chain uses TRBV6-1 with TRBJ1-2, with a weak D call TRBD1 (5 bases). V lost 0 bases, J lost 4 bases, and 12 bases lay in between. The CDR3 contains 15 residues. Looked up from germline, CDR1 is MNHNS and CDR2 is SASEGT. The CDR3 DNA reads TGTGCCAGCAGTGAAGCGTGGGGCCAGGGCTATGGCTACACCTTC. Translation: CASSEAWGQGYGYTF.

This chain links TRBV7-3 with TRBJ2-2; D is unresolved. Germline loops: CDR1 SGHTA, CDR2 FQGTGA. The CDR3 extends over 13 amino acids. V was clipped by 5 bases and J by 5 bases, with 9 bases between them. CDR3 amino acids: CASSTPATGELFF. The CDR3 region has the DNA TGTGCCAGCAGCACCCCGGCAACCGGGGAGCTGTTTTTT.

CDR3 in amino acids: CASSQTSGGLTDTQYF. CDR3 coding DNA: TGCGCCAGCAGCCAGACTAGCGGGGGTCTCACAGATACGCAGTATTTT. The chain is built from TRBV4-1 and TRBJ2-3, with TRBD2 matching 12 bases. The CDR3 totals 16 residues. CDR1 MGHRA and CDR2 YSYEKL come from the germline V gene. V trimming: 3 bases; J trimming: 2 bases; junction bases outside the gene matches: 3.

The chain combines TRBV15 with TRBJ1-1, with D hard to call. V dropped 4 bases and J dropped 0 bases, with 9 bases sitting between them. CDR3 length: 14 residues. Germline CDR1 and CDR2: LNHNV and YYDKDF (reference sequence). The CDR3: CATSNPGLNTEAFF. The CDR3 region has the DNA TGTGCCACCAGCAACCCCGGACTGAACACTGAAGCTTTCTTT.

CDR3 in amino acids: CATSREGVGEKLFF. In DNA, the CDR3 is TGTGCCACCAGCAGAGAGGGGGTGGGTGAAAAACTGTTTTTT. The chain is built from TRBV15 and TRBJ1-4, with TRBD1 as a possible D gene (5 bases). Trimming pared 0 bases from V and 7 bases from J, leaving 9 bases between. Germline V gene sequence: CDR1 LNHNV, CDR2 YYDKDF (reference sequence). CDR3 length equals 14 residues.

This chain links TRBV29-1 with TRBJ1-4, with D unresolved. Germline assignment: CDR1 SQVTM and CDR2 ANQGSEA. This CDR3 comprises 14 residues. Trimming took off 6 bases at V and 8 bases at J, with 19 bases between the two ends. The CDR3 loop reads CSVGLATGREKLFF. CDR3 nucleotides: TGCAGCGTCGGTTTGGCGACGGGTAGGGAAAAACTGTTTTTT. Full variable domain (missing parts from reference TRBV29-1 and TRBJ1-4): SAVISQKPSRDICQRGTSLTIQCQVDSQVTMMFWYRQQPGQSLTLIATANQGSEATYESGFVIDKFPISRPNLTFSTLTVSNMSPEDSSIYLCSVGLATGREKLFFGSGTQLSVL.

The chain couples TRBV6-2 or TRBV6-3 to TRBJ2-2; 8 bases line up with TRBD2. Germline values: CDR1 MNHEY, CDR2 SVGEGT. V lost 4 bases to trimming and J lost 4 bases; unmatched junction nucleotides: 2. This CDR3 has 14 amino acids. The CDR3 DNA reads TGTGCCAGCAGTTTCGGGGGGGGCACCGGGGAGCTGTTTTTT. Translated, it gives CASSFGGGTGELFF.

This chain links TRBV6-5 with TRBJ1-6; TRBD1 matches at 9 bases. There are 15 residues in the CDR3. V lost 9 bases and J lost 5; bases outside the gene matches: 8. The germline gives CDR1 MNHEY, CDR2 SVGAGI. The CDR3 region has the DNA TGTGCCAGTAGCGGACAGGGGTCGCATAATTCACCCCTCCACTTT. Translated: CASSGQGSHNSPLHF.

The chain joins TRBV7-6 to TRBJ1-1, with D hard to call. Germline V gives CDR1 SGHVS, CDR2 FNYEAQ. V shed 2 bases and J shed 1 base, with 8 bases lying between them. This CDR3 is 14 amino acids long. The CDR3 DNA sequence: TGTGCCAGCAGCTTACAGGAAACGAACACTGAAGCTTTCTTT. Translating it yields CASSLQETNTEAFF. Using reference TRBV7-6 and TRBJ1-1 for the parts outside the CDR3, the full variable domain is GAGVSQSPRYKVTKRGQDVALRCDPISGHVSLYWYRQALGQGPEFLTYFNYEAQQDKSGLPNDRFSAERPEGSISTLTIQRTEQRDSAMYRCASSLQETNTEAFFGQGTRLTVV.

The CDR3 region has the DNA TGTGCCAGTAGTATGGGAGGCCAGGGGGCCTCCCTGGCCGCTTTCTTT. It encodes CASSMGGQGASLAAFF. V usage is TRBV19 and J usage is TRBJ1-1; 8 nucleotides align to TRBD1. Germline V gene sequence: CDR1 LNHDA, CDR2 SQIVND (reference sequence). The V gene end was trimmed by 3 bases and the J gene end by 11 bases; junction bases not matched to a gene: 17. The CDR3 sequence is 16 residues long.

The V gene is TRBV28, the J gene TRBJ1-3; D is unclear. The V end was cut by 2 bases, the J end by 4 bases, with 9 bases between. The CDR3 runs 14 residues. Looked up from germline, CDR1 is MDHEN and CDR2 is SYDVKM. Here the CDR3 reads CASSLIGYGNTIYF. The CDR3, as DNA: TGTGCCAGCAGTTTAATAGGGTACGGAAACACCATATATTTT. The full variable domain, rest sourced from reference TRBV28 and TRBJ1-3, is DVKVTQSSRYLVKRTGEKVFLECVQDMDHENMFWYRQDPGLGLRLIYFSYDVKMKEKGDIPEGYSVSREKKERFSLILESASTNQTSMYLCASSLIGYGNTIYFGEGSWLTVV.

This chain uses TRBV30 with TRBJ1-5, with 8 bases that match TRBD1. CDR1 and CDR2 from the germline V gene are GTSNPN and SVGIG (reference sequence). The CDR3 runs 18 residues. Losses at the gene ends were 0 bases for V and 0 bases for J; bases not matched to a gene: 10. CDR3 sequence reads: CAWSVRQGTYDSNQPQHF. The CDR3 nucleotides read TGTGCCTGGAGTGTCCGACAGGGGACATATGATAGCAATCAGCCCCAGCATTTT.

As DNA, the CDR3 is TGTGCCAGTAGTATAGAGGGACAGAGGTTAACCGGGGAGCTGTTTTTT. It translates to CASSIEGQRLTGELFF. The chain employs TRBV19 and TRBJ2-2, with 7 bases that match TRBD1. The CDR3 extends over 16 amino acids. J gave up 5 bases and V 0 bases, and 6 bases lay outside the gene matches. Germline V gene sequence: CDR1 LNHDA, CDR2 SQIVND (reference sequence).

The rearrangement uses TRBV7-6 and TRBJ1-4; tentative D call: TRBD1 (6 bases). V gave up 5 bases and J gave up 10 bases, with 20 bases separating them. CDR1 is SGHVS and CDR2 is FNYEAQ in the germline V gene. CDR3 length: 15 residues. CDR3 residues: CASSPATGAVGKLFF. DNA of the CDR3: TGTGCCAGCAGCCCCGCGACGGGGGCAGTAGGAAAACTGTTTTTT.

CDR3 DNA: TGTGCCAGCAGCTTCTATCCTGGGACAGTAGGGAACACCGGGGAGCTGTTTTTT. This translates into CASSFYPGTVGNTGELFF. The rearrangement joins TRBV7-9 to TRBJ2-2; 7 bases are shared with TRBD1. CDR3 length equals 18 residues. Germline V CDR1 and CDR2: SEHNR, FQNEAQ (reference sequence). V shed 3 bases and J 1 base; nucleotides not matched to a gene: 11.

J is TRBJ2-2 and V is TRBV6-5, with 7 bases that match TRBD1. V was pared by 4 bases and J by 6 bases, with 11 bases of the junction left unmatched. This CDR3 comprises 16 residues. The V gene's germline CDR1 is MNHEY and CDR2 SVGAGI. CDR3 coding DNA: TGTGCCAGCAGTTCCAGGGGGTATTTTGAGGCCGGGGAGCTGTTTTTT. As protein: CASSSRGYFEAGELFF.